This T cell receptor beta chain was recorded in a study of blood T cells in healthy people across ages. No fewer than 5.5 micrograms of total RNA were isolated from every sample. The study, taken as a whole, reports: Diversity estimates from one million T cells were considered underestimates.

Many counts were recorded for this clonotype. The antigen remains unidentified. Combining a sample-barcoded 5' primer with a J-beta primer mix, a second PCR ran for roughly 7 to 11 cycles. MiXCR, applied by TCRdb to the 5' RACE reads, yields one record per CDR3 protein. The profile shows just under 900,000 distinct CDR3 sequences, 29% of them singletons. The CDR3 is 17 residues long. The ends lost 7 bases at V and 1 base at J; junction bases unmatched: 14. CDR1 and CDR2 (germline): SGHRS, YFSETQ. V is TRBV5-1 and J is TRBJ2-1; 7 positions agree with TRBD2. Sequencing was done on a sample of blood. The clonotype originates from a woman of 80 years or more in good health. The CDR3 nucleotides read TGCGCCAGCTTTGGGCCGGTAAGCGGGGTGTCCTACAATGAGCAGTTCTTC. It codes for CASFGPVSGVSYNEQFF.